This TCR beta chain was documented in a study of blood T cell repertoires in COVID-19. The overall study: Samples of COVID-19 (acute and convalescent) were obtained from the United States, Italy and Spain. T cells, B-cell-depleted T cells, or PBMCs provided the cDNA or gDNA that served as material.

In the source study's methods: Reference gene primer amplification gave nucleated cell count estimates. Measured with immunoSEQ multiplex PCR; TCRdb has only the in-frame clones, and not every one. V, J and clone size were drawn from that table, and D and trimming were deduced from the DNA. The sample yields about 210,000 clones, roughly nine tenths seen once. The CDR3 consists of 16 residues. Germline CDR1 is SGHRS and CDR2 is YFSETQ. Trimming cost V 0 bases and J 5 bases, with 17 bases left between them. The chain combines TRBV5-1 with TRBJ1-2; D perhaps matches TRBD1 (6 bases). The origin of this receptor is a man aged 25-45 years with acute or convalescent COVID-19. Sample: peripheral blood. In nucleotides, the CDR3 is TGCGCCAGCAGCTTGGGGGGATACAGGGCTCAATATGGCTACACCTTC. Residues: CASSLGGYRAQYGYTF.